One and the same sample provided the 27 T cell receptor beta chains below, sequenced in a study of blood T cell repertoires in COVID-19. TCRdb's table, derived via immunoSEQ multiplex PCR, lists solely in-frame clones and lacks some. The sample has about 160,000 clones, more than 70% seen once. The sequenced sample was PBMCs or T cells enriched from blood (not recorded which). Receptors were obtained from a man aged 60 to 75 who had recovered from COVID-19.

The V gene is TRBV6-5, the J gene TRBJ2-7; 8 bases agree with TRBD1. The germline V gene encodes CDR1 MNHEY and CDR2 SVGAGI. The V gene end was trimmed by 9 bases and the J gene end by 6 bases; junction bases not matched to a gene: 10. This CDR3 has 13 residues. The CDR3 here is CASDRGRISEQYF. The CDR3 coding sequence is TGTGCCAGTGACAGGGGTAGGATTAGCGAGCAGTACTTC.

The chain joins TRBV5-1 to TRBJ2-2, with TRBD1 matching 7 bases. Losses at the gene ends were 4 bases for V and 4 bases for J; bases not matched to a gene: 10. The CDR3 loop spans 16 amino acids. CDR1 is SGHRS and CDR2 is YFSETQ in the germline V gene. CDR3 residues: CASSPGTAGGTGELFF. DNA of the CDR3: TGCGCCAGCAGCCCAGGGACAGCCGGTGGCACCGGGGAGCTGTTTTTT.

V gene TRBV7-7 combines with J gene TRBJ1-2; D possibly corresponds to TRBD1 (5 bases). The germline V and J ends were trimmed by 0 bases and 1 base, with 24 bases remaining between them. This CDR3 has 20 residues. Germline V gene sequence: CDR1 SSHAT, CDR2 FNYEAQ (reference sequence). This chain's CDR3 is CASSLAYMAPGTPHNYGYTF. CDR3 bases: TGTGCCAGCAGCTTAGCGTATATGGCCCCCGGGACTCCGCATAACTATGGCTACACCTTC.

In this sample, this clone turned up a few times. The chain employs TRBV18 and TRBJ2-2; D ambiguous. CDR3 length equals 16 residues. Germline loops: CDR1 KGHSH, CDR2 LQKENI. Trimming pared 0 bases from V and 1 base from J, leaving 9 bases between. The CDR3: CASSPPVSKNTGELFF. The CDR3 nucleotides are TGTGCCAGCTCACCACCGGTCAGTAAGAACACCGGGGAGCTGTTTTTT.

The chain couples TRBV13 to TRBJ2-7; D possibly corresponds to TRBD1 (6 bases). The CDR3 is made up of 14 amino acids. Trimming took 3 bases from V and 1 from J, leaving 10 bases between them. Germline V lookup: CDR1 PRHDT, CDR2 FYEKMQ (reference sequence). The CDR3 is CASSLGTLSYEQYF. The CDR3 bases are TGTGCCAGCAGCTTGGGGACACTATCCTACGAGCAGTACTTC.

CDR3 coding DNA: TGCGCCAGCAAGGTCGGGACAAACACTGAAGCTTTCTTT. Its translation: CASKVGTNTEAFF. The V gene is TRBV5-1, the J gene TRBJ1-1; the D gene is possibly TRBD1 (6 bases). The V and J ends lost 6 bases and 2 bases respectively, with 11 bases between them. This CDR3 has 13 residues. Germline CDR1 is SGHRS and CDR2 is YFSETQ. The full variable domain, with the rest looked up from reference TRBV5-1 and TRBJ1-1, is KAGVTQTPRYLIKTRGQQVTLSCSPISGHRSVSWYQQTPGQGLQFLFEYFSETQRNKGNFPGRFSGRQFSNSRSEMNVSTLELGDSALYLCASKVGTNTEAFFGQGTRLTVV.

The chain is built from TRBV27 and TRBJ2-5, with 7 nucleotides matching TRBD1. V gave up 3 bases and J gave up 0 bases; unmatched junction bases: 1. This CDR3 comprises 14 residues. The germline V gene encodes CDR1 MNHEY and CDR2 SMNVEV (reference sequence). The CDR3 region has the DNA TGTGCCAGCAGTTTTCAGGGGGACCAAGAGACCCAGTACTTC. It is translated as CASSFQGDQETQYF.

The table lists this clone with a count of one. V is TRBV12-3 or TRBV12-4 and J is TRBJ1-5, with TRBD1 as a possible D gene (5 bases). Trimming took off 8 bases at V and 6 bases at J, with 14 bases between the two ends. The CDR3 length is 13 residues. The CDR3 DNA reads TGTGCCAGCTCCGGATGGGGCGGTCAGCCCCAGCATTTT. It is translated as CASSGWGGQPQHF.

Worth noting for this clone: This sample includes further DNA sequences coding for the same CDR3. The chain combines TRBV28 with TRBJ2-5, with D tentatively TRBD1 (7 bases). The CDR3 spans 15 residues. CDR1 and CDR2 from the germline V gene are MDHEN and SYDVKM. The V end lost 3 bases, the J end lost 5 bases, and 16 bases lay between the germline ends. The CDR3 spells CASSFGGGAGETQYF. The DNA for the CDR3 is TGTGCCAGCAGTTTTGGAGGGGGCGCAGGGGAGACCCAGTACTTC.

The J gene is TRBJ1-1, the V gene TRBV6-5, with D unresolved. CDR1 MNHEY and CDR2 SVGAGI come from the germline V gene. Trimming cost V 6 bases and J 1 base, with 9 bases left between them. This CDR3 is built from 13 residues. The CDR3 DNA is TGTGCCAGCAGCAACCACGGGAACACTGAAGCTTTCTTT. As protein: CASSNHGNTEAFF.

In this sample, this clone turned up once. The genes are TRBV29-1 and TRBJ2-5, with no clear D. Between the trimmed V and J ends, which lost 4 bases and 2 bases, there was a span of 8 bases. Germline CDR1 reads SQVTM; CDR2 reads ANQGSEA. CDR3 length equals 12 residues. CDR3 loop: CSVGPSQETQYF. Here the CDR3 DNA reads TGCAGCGTTGGGCCCTCGCAAGAGACCCAGTACTTC.

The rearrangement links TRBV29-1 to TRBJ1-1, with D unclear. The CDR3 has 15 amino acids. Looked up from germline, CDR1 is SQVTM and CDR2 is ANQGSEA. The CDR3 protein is CSASRVSGVDTEAFF. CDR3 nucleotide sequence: TGCAGTGCCTCGAGGGTTTCCGGGGTGGACACTGAAGCTTTCTTT.

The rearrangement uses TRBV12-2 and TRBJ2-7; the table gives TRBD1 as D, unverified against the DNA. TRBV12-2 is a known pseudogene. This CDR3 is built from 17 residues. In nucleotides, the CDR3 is TGTGCAAGTCGCTTAGAGTATCGGGGACAGAGAAGGTACGAGCAGTACTTC. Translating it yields CASRLEYRGQRRYEQYF.

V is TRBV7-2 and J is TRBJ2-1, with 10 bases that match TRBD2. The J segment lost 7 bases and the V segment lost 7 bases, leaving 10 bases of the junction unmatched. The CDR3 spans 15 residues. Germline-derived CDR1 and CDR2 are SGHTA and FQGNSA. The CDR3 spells CASTPAGGPPNEQFF. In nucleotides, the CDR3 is TGTGCCAGCACCCCAGCGGGGGGGCCCCCGAATGAGCAGTTCTTC. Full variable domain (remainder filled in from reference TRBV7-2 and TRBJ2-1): GAGVSQSPSNKVTEKGKDVELRCDPISGHTALYWYRQSLGQGLEFLIYFQGNSAPDKSGLPSDRFSAERTGGSVSTLTIQRTQQEDSAVYLCASTPAGGPPNEQFFGPGTRLTVL.

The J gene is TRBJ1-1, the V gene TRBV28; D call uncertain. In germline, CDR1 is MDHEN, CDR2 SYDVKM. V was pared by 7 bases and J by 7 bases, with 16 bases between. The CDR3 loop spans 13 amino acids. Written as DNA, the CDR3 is TGTGCCAGCATTAAACCCACGGGGATTGAAGCTTTCTTT. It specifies CASIKPTGIEAFF.

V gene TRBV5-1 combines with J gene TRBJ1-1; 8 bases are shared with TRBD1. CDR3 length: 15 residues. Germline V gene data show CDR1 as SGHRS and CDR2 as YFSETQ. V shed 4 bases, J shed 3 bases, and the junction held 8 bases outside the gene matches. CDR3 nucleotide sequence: TGCGCCAGCAGCCTGGACAGGGTTGAAGACACTGAAGCTTTCTTT. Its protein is CASSLDRVEDTEAFF.

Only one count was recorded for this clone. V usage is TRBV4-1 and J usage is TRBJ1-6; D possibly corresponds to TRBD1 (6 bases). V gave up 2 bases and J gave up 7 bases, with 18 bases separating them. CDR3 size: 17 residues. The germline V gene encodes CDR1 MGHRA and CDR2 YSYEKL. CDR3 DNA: TGCGCCAGCAGCCAAACCGACAGGCCCTTCGGAAATTCACCCCTCCACTTT. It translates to CASSQTDRPFGNSPLHF.

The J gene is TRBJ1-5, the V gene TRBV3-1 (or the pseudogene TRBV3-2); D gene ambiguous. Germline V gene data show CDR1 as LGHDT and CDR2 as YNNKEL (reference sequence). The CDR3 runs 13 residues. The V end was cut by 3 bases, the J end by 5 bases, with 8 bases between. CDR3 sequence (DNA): TGTGCCAGCAGCCAGGGAGCGGATCAGCCCCAGCATTTT. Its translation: CASSQGADQPQHF.

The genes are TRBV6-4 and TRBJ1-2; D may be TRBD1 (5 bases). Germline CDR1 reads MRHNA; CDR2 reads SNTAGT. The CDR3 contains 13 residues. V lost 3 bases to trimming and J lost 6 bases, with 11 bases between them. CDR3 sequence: CASSEASGHGYTF. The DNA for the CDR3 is TGTGCCAGCAGTGAGGCGTCAGGGCATGGCTACACCTTC.

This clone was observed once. CDR3 DNA sequence: TGTGCCAGAAGCTGGACAGGGATCAATTTTGGTCAGCCCCAGCATTTT. This codes for CARSWTGINFGQPQHF. V is TRBV5-3 and J is TRBJ1-5, with 8 positions matching TRBD1. TRBV5-3 is designated an ORF whose function remains uncertain. The CDR3 covers 16 residues. V trimming: 3 bases; J trimming: 6 bases; junction bases outside the gene matches: 11.

CDR3 amino acids: CASRPTGGMRQAGELFF. The CDR3 nucleotides are TGTGCCAGCAGGCCCACAGGGGGCATGAGGCAAGCCGGGGAGCTGTTTTTT. The chain has TRBV27 and TRBJ2-2; 9 positions match TRBD1. Per the germline V gene, CDR1 is MNHEY and CDR2 is SMNVEV (reference sequence). Losses at the gene ends were 6 bases for V and 6 bases for J; bases not matched to a gene: 14. CDR3 size: 17 residues.

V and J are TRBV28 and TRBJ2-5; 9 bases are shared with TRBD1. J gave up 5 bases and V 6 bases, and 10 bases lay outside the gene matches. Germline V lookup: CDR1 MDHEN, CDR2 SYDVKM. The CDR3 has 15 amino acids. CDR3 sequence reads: CASSRTGVRGETQYF. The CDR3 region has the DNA TGTGCCAGCAGCCGGACAGGGGTTCGGGGGGAGACCCAGTACTTC. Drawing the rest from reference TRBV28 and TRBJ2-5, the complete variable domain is DVKVTQSSRYLVKRTGEKVFLECVQDMDHENMFWYRQDPGLGLRLIYFSYDVKMKEKGDIPEGYSVSREKKERFSLILESASTNQTSMYLCASSRTGVRGETQYFGPGTRLLVL.

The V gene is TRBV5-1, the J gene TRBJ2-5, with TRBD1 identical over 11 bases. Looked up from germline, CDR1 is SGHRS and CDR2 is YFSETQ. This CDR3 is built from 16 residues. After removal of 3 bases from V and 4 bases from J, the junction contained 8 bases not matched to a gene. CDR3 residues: CASSSTGTGGGETQYF. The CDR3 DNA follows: TGCGCCAGCAGCTCTACCGGGACAGGGGGAGGAGAGACCCAGTACTTC.

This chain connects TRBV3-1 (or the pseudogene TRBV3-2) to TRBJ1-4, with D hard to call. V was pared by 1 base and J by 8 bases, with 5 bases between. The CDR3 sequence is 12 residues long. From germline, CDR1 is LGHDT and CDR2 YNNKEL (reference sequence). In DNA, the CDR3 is TGTGCCAGCAGCCAAGCGGTCGAAAAACTGTTTTTT. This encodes CASSQAVEKLFF.

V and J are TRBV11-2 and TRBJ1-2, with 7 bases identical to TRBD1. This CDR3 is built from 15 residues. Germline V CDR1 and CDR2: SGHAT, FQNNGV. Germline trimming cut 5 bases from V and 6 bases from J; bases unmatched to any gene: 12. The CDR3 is CASSPQTGRANGYTF. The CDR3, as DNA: TGTGCCAGCAGCCCGCAGACAGGGAGAGCGAATGGCTACACCTTC.

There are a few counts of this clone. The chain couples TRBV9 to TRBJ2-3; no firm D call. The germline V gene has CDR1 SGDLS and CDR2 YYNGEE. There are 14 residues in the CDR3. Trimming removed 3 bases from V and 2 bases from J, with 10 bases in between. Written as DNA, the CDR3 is TGTGCCAGCAGCGGTATTGCGTACACAGATACGCAGTATTTT. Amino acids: CASSGIAYTDTQYF.

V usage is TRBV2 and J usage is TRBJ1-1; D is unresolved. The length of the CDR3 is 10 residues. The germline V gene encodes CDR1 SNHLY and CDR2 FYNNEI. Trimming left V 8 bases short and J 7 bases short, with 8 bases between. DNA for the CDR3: TGTGCCAGCGCAACCTATGAAGCTTTCTTT. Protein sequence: CASATYEAFF.